These T cell receptor beta chains were read from a single sample in a study of response to subunit inactivated influenza vaccine. One entry per CDR3 protein, called by TCRdb with MiXCR from the RT-PCR reads. The data contain approximately 290,000 distinct CDR3 sequences, 20% to 25% of them singletons. This specimen consisted of PBMCs from blood, obtained less than 22 months after vaccination. The receptors come from a man aged 45 to 70 who received an inactivated influenza vaccine. The CDR3 runs from the conserved cysteine through the conserved F or W. Each record gives: CDR3 DNA, CDR3 protein, D gene, J gene, clone size, CDR3 length, V gene. A D gene is named only where the DNA matches it firmly. The size of a clone is reported for some rows only, either as once, few or many, or as a class for expanded clones.

CDR3 DNA: TGTGCCAGCAGCGCCCGACAACTCGGGGCTTTCTTT
CDR3 protein: CASSARQLGAFF
D gene: NA
J gene: TRBJ1-1
clone size: NA
CDR3 length: 12
V gene: TRBV7-2

CDR3 DNA: TGCAGTGCTACTCCTAAAAGGGGGACCTCGGTACAGATGTTGAACACTGAAGCTTTATTT
CDR3 protein: CSATPKRGTSVQMLNTEALF
D gene: NA
J gene: TRBJ1-1
clone size: NA
CDR3 length: 20
V gene: TRBV20-1

CDR3 DNA: TGTGCCAGCAGTTACCGTGACCGTGGAAGTGGCTATGGCTACACCTTC
CDR3 protein: CASSYRDRGSGYGYTF
D gene: NA
J gene: TRBJ1-2
clone size: few
CDR3 length: 16
V gene: TRBV6-5

CDR3 DNA: TGCGCCAGCAGTCAATCGCTCCGCTGGGAAAAGAACTATGGCTACACCTTC
CDR3 protein: CASSQSLRWEKNYGYTF
D gene: NA
J gene: TRBJ1-2
clone size: few
CDR3 length: 17
V gene: TRBV23-1

CDR3 DNA: TGTGCCAGCAGTTACACCGCTACCTACAATGAGCAGTTCTTC
CDR3 protein: CASSYTATYNEQFF
D gene: NA
J gene: TRBJ2-1
clone size: NA
CDR3 length: 14
V gene: TRBV6-2/TRBV6-3

CDR3 DNA: TGCGCCAGCAGCTCAGGCTGGGGCGAGCAGTACTTC
CDR3 protein: CASSSGWGEQYF
D gene: NA
J gene: TRBJ2-7
clone size: few
CDR3 length: 12
V gene: TRBV4-1

CDR3 DNA: TGCAGTGCTAGCGGGGGGGTGGATAAAAACATTCAGTACTTC
CDR3 protein: CSASGGVDKNIQYF
D gene: TRBD2
J gene: TRBJ2-4
clone size: NA
CDR3 length: 14
V gene: TRBV20-1

CDR3 DNA: TGCAGTGCTAGAGATCTAAACTACGAGCAGTACTTC
CDR3 protein: CSARDLNYEQYF
D gene: NA
J gene: TRBJ2-7
clone size: NA
CDR3 length: 12
V gene: TRBV20-1

CDR3 DNA: TGTGCCAGCAGCGCAGCATCGAGCTCCTACAATGAGCAGTTCTTC
CDR3 protein: CASSAASSSYNEQFF
D gene: NA
J gene: TRBJ2-1
clone size: NA
CDR3 length: 15
V gene: TRBV7-2

CDR3 DNA: TGTGCCAGCAGTGTAAAGTTCTCTGGGGCCAACGTCCTGACTTTC
CDR3 protein: CASSVKFSGANVLTF
D gene: NA
J gene: TRBJ2-6
clone size: few
CDR3 length: 15
V gene: TRBV2

CDR3 DNA: TGTGCCAGCAGTGGGTACAGGGGCCTGGCCGAGCAGTACTTC
CDR3 protein: CASSGYRGLAEQYF
D gene: TRBD1
J gene: TRBJ2-7
clone size: few
CDR3 length: 14
V gene: TRBV25-1

CDR3 DNA: TGCGCCAGCAGCTTGAGTAGTCGGGGGGCTACTGAAGCTTTCTTT
CDR3 protein: CASSLSSRGATEAFF
D gene: NA
J gene: TRBJ1-1
clone size: many
CDR3 length: 15
V gene: TRBV5-1

CDR3 DNA: TGTGCCAGCAGTTTAGCGCGTTGGACGGCTAACTATGGCTACACCTTC
CDR3 protein: CASSLARWTANYGYTF
D gene: NA
J gene: TRBJ1-2
clone size: NA
CDR3 length: 16
V gene: TRBV12-3/TRBV12-4

CDR3 DNA: TGTGCCAGCAGCCAAGATCTTAGGGAGAACACCGGGGAGCTGTTTTTT
CDR3 protein: CASSQDLRENTGELFF
D gene: NA
J gene: TRBJ2-2
clone size: NA
CDR3 length: 16
V gene: TRBV3-1

CDR3 DNA: TGCAGTGCTAGACAGGGACAGGGGACCACTGAAGCTTTCTTT
CDR3 protein: CSARQGQGTTEAFF
D gene: TRBD1
J gene: TRBJ1-1
clone size: many
CDR3 length: 14
V gene: TRBV20-1

CDR3 DNA: TGTGCCAGCAGCCAAGGCGACGGTTACTCTGGGGCCAACGTCCTGACTTTC
CDR3 protein: CASSQGDGYSGANVLTF
D gene: NA
J gene: TRBJ2-6
clone size: NA
CDR3 length: 17
V gene: TRBV3-1

CDR3 DNA: TGTGCCAGCAGCCACTGGGGTTACGAGCAGTACTTC
CDR3 protein: CASSHWGYEQYF
D gene: NA
J gene: TRBJ2-7
clone size: few
CDR3 length: 12
V gene: TRBV12-3/TRBV12-4

CDR3 DNA: TGTGCCTGGCTGTCGGAAACCAGCTCTGGAAACACCATATATTTT
CDR3 protein: CAWLSETSSGNTIYF
D gene: NA
J gene: TRBJ1-3
clone size: NA
CDR3 length: 15
V gene: TRBV30

CDR3 DNA: TGCAGTGCAGGGGGACAACAAGAGACCCAGTACTTC
CDR3 protein: CSAGGQQETQYF
D gene: NA
J gene: TRBJ2-5
clone size: few
CDR3 length: 12
V gene: TRBV20-1

CDR3 DNA: TGTGCCAGCAGCGCCCCTAACCGGGACAGGGTCGGCGAGCAGTACTTC
CDR3 protein: CASSAPNRDRVGEQYF
D gene: NA
J gene: TRBJ2-7
clone size: NA
CDR3 length: 16
V gene: TRBV21-1

CDR3 DNA: TGTGCCAGCAGTGAAAAAAGGCCGGATGGCTACACCTTC
CDR3 protein: CASSEKRPDGYTF
D gene: NA
J gene: TRBJ1-2
clone size: NA
CDR3 length: 13
V gene: TRBV2

CDR3 DNA: TGTGCCAGCAGACTGATCGGTGAGCAGTTCTTC
CDR3 protein: CASRLIGEQFF
D gene: NA
J gene: TRBJ2-1
clone size: NA
CDR3 length: 11
V gene: TRBV28

CDR3 DNA: TGCGCCAGCAGCCAAGGGATTAGGGACCAGCCCCAGCATTTT
CDR3 protein: CASSQGIRDQPQHF
D gene: NA
J gene: TRBJ1-5
clone size: few
CDR3 length: 14
V gene: TRBV4-3

CDR3 DNA: TGCAGTGCTAGAGATATTCAGGGGACCCCGGAAGACTTC
CDR3 protein: CSARDIQGTPEDF
D gene: NA
J gene: TRBJ1-2
clone size: NA
CDR3 length: 13
V gene: TRBV20-1

CDR3 DNA: TGTGCCAGCAGCCAAGAAGTCCGGCGGGCCGGTGAAGCTTTCTTT
CDR3 protein: CASSQEVRRAGEAFF
D gene: NA
J gene: TRBJ1-1
clone size: few
CDR3 length: 15
V gene: TRBV4-2

CDR3 DNA: TGCAGTGCTAGGGGCGGACAGGTTAATGAAAAACTGTTTTTT
CDR3 protein: CSARGGQVNEKLFF
D gene: TRBD1
J gene: TRBJ1-4
clone size: few
CDR3 length: 14
V gene: TRBV20-1

CDR3 DNA: TGCGCCAGCAGCTCAGTCGGGGCAGGGGAGACCCAGTACTTC
CDR3 protein: CASSSVGAGETQYF
D gene: NA
J gene: TRBJ2-5
clone size: few
CDR3 length: 14
V gene: TRBV5-1

CDR3 DNA: TGTGCCAGCAGCGTAGGTCTAGACGAATTCGGCGAGCAGTACTTC
CDR3 protein: CASSVGLDEFGEQYF
D gene: NA
J gene: TRBJ2-7
clone size: NA
CDR3 length: 15
V gene: TRBV9

CDR3 DNA: TGTGCCAGCAGCCAGACAGGGGCGAAGAATTCACCCCTCCACTTT
CDR3 protein: CASSQTGAKNSPLHF
D gene: TRBD1
J gene: TRBJ1-6
clone size: few
CDR3 length: 15
V gene: TRBV3-1

CDR3 DNA: TGTGCCAGCAGTTACGAACAGATTAACTATGGCTACACCTTC
CDR3 protein: CASSYEQINYGYTF
D gene: NA
J gene: TRBJ1-2
clone size: NA
CDR3 length: 14
V gene: TRBV6-5

CDR3 DNA: TGTGCCAGCAGTCTCCGGACAGGGGGCGTCGAGCAGTACTTC
CDR3 protein: CASSLRTGGVEQYF
D gene: TRBD1
J gene: TRBJ2-7
clone size: NA
CDR3 length: 14
V gene: TRBV27

CDR3 DNA: TGCAGTGCCCCGCAGGGGGGGAACACTGAAGCTTTCTTT
CDR3 protein: CSAPQGGNTEAFF
D gene: TRBD1
J gene: TRBJ1-1
clone size: many
CDR3 length: 13
V gene: TRBV20-1

CDR3 DNA: TGTGCCAGCAGTTCCTCTGCCGGGACAGTTGACTATGGCTACACCTTC
CDR3 protein: CASSSSAGTVDYGYTF
D gene: TRBD1
J gene: TRBJ1-2
clone size: NA
CDR3 length: 16
V gene: TRBV28

CDR3 DNA: TGTGCCAGCAGTGCTCTGGAGAACACTGAAGCTTTCTTT
CDR3 protein: CASSALENTEAFF
D gene: NA
J gene: TRBJ1-1
clone size: few
CDR3 length: 13
V gene: TRBV2

CDR3 DNA: TGTGCTAGCAGCTATAGCCCTACCAGCACAGATACGCAGTATTTT
CDR3 protein: CASSYSPTSTDTQYF
D gene: NA
J gene: TRBJ2-3
clone size: NA
CDR3 length: 15
V gene: TRBV7-7

CDR3 DNA: TGTGCCAGCAGTTCCTCAGTGTGGGTATCGACCTACGAGCAGTACTTC
CDR3 protein: CASSSSVWVSTYEQYF
D gene: NA
J gene: TRBJ2-7
clone size: few
CDR3 length: 16
V gene: TRBV28

CDR3 DNA: TGCGCCAGCAGCTTCCAGGGGATCACTGAAGCTTTCTTT
CDR3 protein: CASSFQGITEAFF
D gene: NA
J gene: TRBJ1-1
clone size: few
CDR3 length: 13
V gene: TRBV5-1

CDR3 DNA: TGTGCCAGCAGTTACAGCGGACTCAACACAGATACGCAGTATTTT
CDR3 protein: CASSYSGLNTDTQYF
D gene: NA
J gene: TRBJ2-3
clone size: NA
CDR3 length: 15
V gene: TRBV6-5

CDR3 DNA: TGTGCCAGCAGCCCAAACACAGGGACTAACTATGGCTACACCTTC
CDR3 protein: CASSPNTGTNYGYTF
D gene: NA
J gene: TRBJ1-2
clone size: NA
CDR3 length: 15
V gene: TRBV7-2

CDR3 DNA: TGTGCCAGCAGTTACTCTTTCGGGCGCAGCTCTGGAAACACCATATATTTT
CDR3 protein: CASSYSFGRSSGNTIYF
D gene: NA
J gene: TRBJ1-3
clone size: few
CDR3 length: 17
V gene: TRBV6-2/TRBV6-3

CDR3 DNA: TGCAGTGCTAGAGAAGCGGGGGTGGCCAAAAACATTCAGTACTTC
CDR3 protein: CSAREAGVAKNIQYF
D gene: TRBD2
J gene: TRBJ2-4
clone size: NA
CDR3 length: 15
V gene: TRBV20-1

CDR3 DNA: TGTGCCAGCAGCCAAGATGTCAGTTACGAGCAGTACTTC
CDR3 protein: CASSQDVSYEQYF
D gene: NA
J gene: TRBJ2-7
clone size: NA
CDR3 length: 13
V gene: TRBV4-2

CDR3 DNA: TGCAGTGGGCGGGCGGAGCTTTACTCCTACGAGCAGTACTTC
CDR3 protein: CSGRAELYSYEQYF
D gene: NA
J gene: TRBJ2-7
clone size: NA
CDR3 length: 14
V gene: TRBV20-1

CDR3 DNA: TGCAGTGCTATTTTTCTGCCTTCCATGGGGGCACAGTACAAACTGTTTTTT
CDR3 protein: CSAIFLPSMGAQYKLFF
D gene: NA
J gene: TRBJ1-4
clone size: few
CDR3 length: 17
V gene: TRBV20-1

CDR3 DNA: TGTGCCACCAGTGACCCCCGGACAGGGGACACCGGGGAGCTGTTTTTT
CDR3 protein: CATSDPRTGDTGELFF
D gene: TRBD1
J gene: TRBJ2-2
clone size: NA
CDR3 length: 16
V gene: TRBV24-1

CDR3 DNA: TGTGCCAGCAGCCAACTCGCCGGAACTACTTCCTACAATGAGCAGTTCTTC
CDR3 protein: CASSQLAGTTSYNEQFF
D gene: NA
J gene: TRBJ2-1
clone size: NA
CDR3 length: 17
V gene: TRBV4-2

CDR3 DNA: TGCGCCAGCAGCCAAGATCCCAGCGGGAGTGGAGAGACCCAGTACTTC
CDR3 protein: CASSQDPSGSGETQYF
D gene: TRBD2
J gene: TRBJ2-5
clone size: NA
CDR3 length: 16
V gene: TRBV4-3

CDR3 DNA: TGTGCCAGCAGCTTAGGCAAGGGACGCAATCAGCCCCAGCATTTT
CDR3 protein: CASSLGKGRNQPQHF
D gene: NA
J gene: TRBJ1-5
clone size: few
CDR3 length: 15
V gene: TRBV7-9

CDR3 DNA: TGTGCCAGCAGCCCACGGGCGCGGTTCAGTGAAAAACTGTTTTTT
CDR3 protein: CASSPRARFSEKLFF
D gene: NA
J gene: TRBJ1-4
clone size: few
CDR3 length: 15
V gene: TRBV7-2

CDR3 DNA: TGTGCCACCAGTGATTACAGTAACACCGGGGAGCTGTTTTTT
CDR3 protein: CATSDYSNTGELFF
D gene: NA
J gene: TRBJ2-2
clone size: few
CDR3 length: 14
V gene: TRBV24-1

CDR3 DNA: TGTGCCAGCAGCTTAGATCTAGCGGGAACTAGCACAGATACGCAGTATTTT
CDR3 protein: CASSLDLAGTSTDTQYF
D gene: TRBD2
J gene: TRBJ2-3
clone size: NA
CDR3 length: 17
V gene: TRBV11-2

CDR3 DNA: TGTGCCAGCAGCTTGGTGGGACTCCAACTAGGCTACACAGATACGCAGTATTTT
CDR3 protein: CASSLVGLQLGYTDTQYF
D gene: NA
J gene: TRBJ2-3
clone size: few
CDR3 length: 18
V gene: TRBV5-6

CDR3 DNA: TGTGCCAGCAGCCAAGATTACGTCTATGGCTACACCTTC
CDR3 protein: CASSQDYVYGYTF
D gene: NA
J gene: TRBJ1-2
clone size: NA
CDR3 length: 13
V gene: TRBV14